This T cell receptor (beta chain) is drawn from a study of T-cell reconstitution after alpha-beta-depleted transplantation in children. The TCRbeta library incorporated unique molecular identifiers. One entry per CDR3 protein, called by TCRdb with MiXCR from the PCR reads. The sample carries around 340,000 distinct CDR3 sequences, roughly 14% recorded once. Trimming stripped 3 bases from V and 1 base from J, with 13 bases between. Germline CDR1 reads MNHEY; CDR2 reads SMNVEV (reference sequence). The CDR3 is 15 residues long. V gene TRBV27 combines with J gene TRBJ2-7; no reliable D call. This material consisted of PBMCs, taken from the stem cell graft. This clonotype was obtained from a human donor who donated a stem cell graft to a child with Fanconi anemia. In DNA form, the CDR3 reads TGTGCCAGCAGTTTGGCCGCGACGAGGTCCTACGAGCAGTACTTC. Translated: CASSLAATRSYEQYF.